Listed below are T cell receptor beta chains from one sample, sequenced in a study of T cell repertoires in cytomegalovirus infection. A single record per CDR3 protein comes from TCRdb applying MiXCR to the reads. The sample has around 740,000 distinct CDR3 sequences; 35% to 45% are singletons. The material sequenced was PBMCs. The receptors here all came from a human donor in good health (CMV status not recorded). Some clones in this sample may be carry-over from other donors' samples. The CDR3 runs from the conserved cysteine through the conserved F or W. A D gene is named only where the DNA matches it firmly. Some rows mark clone size as missing; the rest say once, few, many or name a class of expanded clone.

>many|TRBJ1-2|NA|TRBV7-2
CASTRFTGIGYGYTF
TGTGCCAGCACCCGGTTTACAGGGATCGGCTATGGCTACACCTTC
>NA|TRBJ2-7|NA|TRBV7-9
CASSHPYLDSVAVPYEKYF
TGTGCCAGCAGCCATCCTTATTTGGACTCCGTAGCGGTACCCTACGAGAAGTACTTC
>NA|TRBJ2-7|NA|TRBV4-1
CASSHGTPPVSYEQYF
TGCGCCAGCAGCCATGGGACTCCCCCGGTATCCTACGAGCAGTACTTC
>once|TRBJ1-1|TRBD1|TRBV15
CATSRDGVDRGALGAFF
TGTGCCACCAGCAGAGATGGGGTGGACAGGGGGGCCCTTGGCGCTTTCTTT
>NA|TRBJ2-3|NA|TRBV2
CASRPGGWNTDTQYF
TGTGCCAGCAGACCAGGAGGGTGGAACACAGATACGCAGTATTTT
>few|TRBJ1-1|NA|TRBV19
CASSIGVNLNTEAFF
TGTGCCAGTAGTATTGGCGTGAACCTGAACACTGAAGCTTTCTTT
>NA|TRBJ1-1|NA|TRBV20-1
CSARAAEGFYEAFF
TGCAGTGCTAGAGCGGCCGAGGGATTTTATGAAGCTTTCTTT
>NA|TRBJ2-2|TRBD1|TRBV2
CASRSTGGRNTGELFF
TGTGCCAGCAGGTCGACAGGGGGCAGGAACACCGGGGAGCTGTTTTTT
>NA|TRBJ2-7|TRBD1|TRBV29-1
CSVEEARGYEQYF
TGCAGCGTTGAAGAGGCCAGGGGGTACGAGCAGTACTTC
>few|TRBJ2-3|NA|TRBV28
CASSFVRATDTQYF
TGTGCCAGCAGTTTTGTCAGGGCCACAGATACGCAGTATTTT
>NA|TRBJ2-7|NA|TRBV7-9
CASSGSRETYEQYF
TGTGCCAGCAGCGGGAGCAGGGAAACCTACGAGCAGTACTTC
>NA|TRBJ2-1|NA|TRBV6-6
CASSYSGGWHDF
TGTGCCAGCAGTTACTCGGGCGGATGGCATGATTTC
>few|TRBJ2-2|NA|TRBV6-1
CASSLREVDTGELFF
TGTGCCAGCTCCCTGAGGGAGGTGGACACCGGGGAGCTGTTTTTT
>NA|TRBJ2-7|NA|TRBV6-1
CATQPGTATYEQYF
TGTGCCACCCAACCCGGGACGGCGACCTACGAGCAGTACTTC
>few|TRBJ1-4|NA|TRBV7-9
CASSWMTGRRNEKLFF
TGTGCCAGCAGCTGGATGACAGGACGAAGAAATGAAAAACTGTTTTTT
>few|TRBJ2-3|NA|TRBV4-1
CASSHLAEDTQYF
TGCGCCAGCAGCCATTTAGCGGAAGATACGCAGTATTTT
>NA|TRBJ2-2|TRBD2|TRBV19
CASSTGIPPSGRAYTGELFF
TGTGCCAGTAGTACGGGGATCCCGCCTAGCGGGAGGGCCTACACCGGGGAGCTGTTTTTT
>NA|TRBJ2-3|TRBD2|TRBV28
CASSFGLAVPDTQYF
TGTGCCAGCAGTTTCGGGCTAGCGGTACCAGATACGCAGTATTTT
>NA|TRBJ1-4|NA|TRBV19
CASNDGRTSNEKLFF
TGTGCCAGTAATGACGGCCGGACAAGTAATGAAAAACTGTTTTTT
>NA|TRBJ2-1|NA|TRBV2
CASTRRRFGTQQFF
TGTGCCAGCACCAGGAGGCGGTTCGGGACGCAGCAGTTCTTC
>few|TRBJ2-7|NA|TRBV19
CASSTTGQGVEQYF
TGTGCCAGTAGTACCACCGGCCAAGGGGTTGAGCAGTACTTC
>NA|TRBJ2-7|TRBD2|TRBV28
CASSLWGGPYEQYF
TGTGCCAGCAGTTTGTGGGGGGGACCCTACGAGCAGTACTTC
>NA|TRBJ2-7|TRBD1|TRBV9
CSSSVTGGTYEQYF
TGTTCCAGCAGCGTCACAGGGGGGACCTACGAGCAGTACTTC
>NA|TRBJ1-4|TRBD1|TRBV7-9
CASSLGRDRSSTNEKLFF
TGTGCCAGCAGCTTAGGGCGGGACAGAAGCTCGACTAATGAAAAACTGTTTTTT
>few|TRBJ1-2|TRBD1|TRBV6-6
CASRTGDGYTF
TGTGCCAGCAGAACAGGGGACGGCTACACCTTC
>few|TRBJ2-5|NA|TRBV6-6
CASSPRAQQETQYF
TGTGCCAGCAGTCCGAGGGCCCAGCAAGAGACCCAGTACTTC
>many|TRBJ2-3|NA|TRBV7-2
CASSLGVFFVTQYF
TGTGCCAGCAGCTTAGGGGTCTTCTTCGTAACGCAGTATTTT
>NA|TRBJ1-1|NA|TRBV28
CASSRQPGTPNTEAFF
TGTGCCAGCAGTCGACAACCCGGGACACCAAACACTGAAGCTTTCTTT
>NA|TRBJ2-7|TRBD2|TRBV4-2
CASSQDRTSVSYEQYF
TGTGCCAGCAGCCAAGATCGGACTAGCGTCTCCTACGAGCAGTACTTC
>NA|TRBJ1-4|NA|TRBV5-3
CASSPGGALDEKLFF
TGTGCCAGCAGCCCTGGGGGGGCCTTAGATGAAAAACTGTTTTTT
>many|TRBJ2-7|NA|TRBV7-2
CASSLARDYEQYF
TGTGCCAGCAGCTTAGCGCGGGACTACGAGCAGTACTTC
>NA|TRBJ1-5|TRBD1|TRBV19
CASSRLAGAGGNQPQHF
TGTGCCAGTAGTAGACTAGCGGGGGCAGGGGGAAATCAGCCCCAGCATTTT
>NA|TRBJ2-5|NA|TRBV14
CASSLQESQYF
TGTGCCAGCAGCCTACAAGAGTCCCAGTACTTC
>NA|TRBJ1-3|TRBD1|TRBV7-4
CASSVDRAGNTIYF
TGTGCCAGCAGCGTGGACAGGGCTGGAAACACCATATATTTT
>NA|TRBJ1-5|NA|TRBV28
CASRTNIGGTSNQPQHF
TGTGCCAGCAGGACTAACATTGGGGGAACTAGCAATCAGCCCCAGCATTTT
>NA|TRBJ2-1|NA|TRBV7-9
CASSSTPGGLYNEQFF
TGTGCCAGCAGTTCGACTCCGGGGGGCCTTTACAATGAGCAGTTCTTC
>few|TRBJ2-1|TRBD2|TRBV6-1
CASSRSGSSSYNEQFF
TGTGCCAGCAGCCGCAGCGGGAGTAGCTCCTACAATGAGCAGTTCTTC
>NA|TRBJ2-1|TRBD2|TRBV12-3/TRBV12-4
CASTPGGSYNEQFF
TGTGCCAGCACCCCCGGGGGGTCCTACAATGAGCAGTTCTTC
>NA|TRBJ2-1|TRBD1|TRBV19
CASSTPGQGRLTINEQFF
TGTGCCAGTAGTACTCCGGGACAGGGGCGCCTAACAATCAATGAGCAGTTCTTC
>NA|TRBJ2-3|TRBD1|TRBV19
CASSPTTGATDTQYF
TGTGCCAGTAGTCCCACGACAGGGGCGACAGATACGCAGTATTTT
>many|TRBJ2-7|NA|TRBV27
CASSSVAVEHFYEQYF
TGTGCCAGCAGTTCAGTGGCAGTGGAGCACTTCTACGAGCAGTACTTC
>many|TRBJ2-7|NA|TRBV7-2
CASSLGLGPPGEQYF
TGTGCCAGCAGCTTAGGGCTCGGACCCCCCGGAGAGCAGTACTTC
>NA|TRBJ2-1|NA|TRBV29-1
CSVEEGFGNEQFF
TGCAGCGTTGAAGAAGGGTTCGGGAATGAGCAGTTCTTC
>NA|TRBJ1-5|NA|TRBV5-6
CASSFHRLSNQPQHF
TGTGCCAGCAGCTTTCACAGGCTTAGCAATCAGCCCCAGCATTTT
>NA|TRBJ1-5|TRBD1|TRBV4-2
CASSHAGTGVDNQPQHF
TGTGCCAGCAGCCATGCCGGGACAGGGGTAGACAATCAGCCCCAGCATTTT
>NA|TRBJ1-6|NA|TRBV7-2
CASTHGTKNSPLHF
TGTGCCAGCACCCACGGGACAAAGAATTCACCCCTCCACTTT
>NA|TRBJ2-1|TRBD2|TRBV4-1
CASSPMGSGGLGEQFF
TGCGCCAGCAGCCCCATGGGGAGCGGGGGGCTCGGGGAGCAGTTCTTC
>NA|TRBJ1-5|NA|TRBV2
CASSPGGAGNQPQHF
TGTGCCAGCAGCCCGGGCGGGGCCGGAAATCAGCCCCAGCATTTT
>NA|TRBJ1-3|NA|TRBV7-9
CASSSPRWADSSSGNTIYF
TGTGCCAGCAGCTCCCCACGGTGGGCCGACAGCAGCTCTGGAAACACCATATATTTT
>NA|TRBJ2-4|NA|TRBV12-3/TRBV12-4
CASRLTGEGHIQYF
TGTGCCAGCAGGCTTACAGGGGAGGGGCACATTCAGTACTTC
>NA|TRBJ2-7|TRBD2|TRBV12-3/TRBV12-4
CASRASGSFNEQYF
TGTGCCAGCAGGGCTAGCGGGAGTTTCAACGAGCAGTACTTC
>few|TRBJ2-1|TRBD2|TRBV28
CASRTSGRISYNEQFF
TGTGCCAGCCGGACTAGCGGGAGAATCTCCTACAATGAGCAGTTCTTC
>NA|TRBJ2-1|NA|TRBV7-9
CASSLRDPVSREQFF
TGTGCCAGCAGCCTCCGGGACCCCGTATCCCGGGAGCAGTTCTTC